These 20 T cell receptor beta chains were all obtained from the same sample, sequenced in a study of CD8+CD57+ T cells in acquired aplastic anemia. Profiling that covered TCR beta VDJ and CDR3 relied on genomic DNA as its template. TCRdb redid the calling of the reads with MiXCR, one entry per CDR3 protein. Here the sample spans 180,000 or so distinct CDR3 sequences, around 45% being singletons. The sequenced sample consisted of sorted CD4+, CD8+, or CD8+CD57+ T cells (not recorded which) from PBMCs. Receptors originate from a human donor in good health.

This clonotype appeared a few times. The genes are TRBV18 and TRBJ1-1; D is unclear. CDR1 is KGHSH and CDR2 is LQKENI in the germline V gene. Trimming removed 2 bases at V and 0 bases at J, with 7 bases between. The CDR3 is 14 amino acids. Here the CDR3 DNA reads TGTGCCAGCTCACCAAAGAAATTGAACACTGAAGCTTTCTTT. Its protein product is CASSPKKLNTEAFF.

This clonotype was seen many times. The J gene is TRBJ1-5, the V gene TRBV2; no definite D call. CDR1 is SNHLY, CDR2 FYNNEI, per germline. V lost 5 bases, J lost 4 bases, and 9 bases lay in between. This CDR3 is built from 13 residues. CDR3 protein: CASSRSQNQPQHF. Here the CDR3 DNA reads TGTGCCAGCAGTCGAAGCCAGAATCAGCCCCAGCATTTT. Full variable domain (remainder filled in from reference TRBV2 and TRBJ1-5): EPEVTQTPSHQVTQMGQEVILRCVPISNHLYFYWYRQILGQKVEFLVSFYNNEISEKSEIFDDQFSVERPDGSNFTLKIRSTKLEDSAMYFCASSRSQNQPQHFGDGTRLSIL.

The CDR3 region has the DNA TGTGCCAGCAGTGGGGCGGGGGCGGAGGTCTATGGCTACACCTTC. Translated, it gives CASSGAGAEVYGYTF. The rearrangement links TRBV25-1 to TRBJ1-2, with D perhaps matching TRBD1 (6 bases). V lost 4 bases to trimming and J lost 4 bases, with 16 bases between them. Germline V lookup: CDR1 MGHDK, CDR2 SYGVNS. This CDR3 spans 15 amino acids.

The rearrangement joins TRBV5-1 to TRBJ1-6; possibly TRBD1 for D (5 bases). The CDR3 covers 13 residues. Between the trimmed V and J ends, which lost 4 bases and 6 bases, there was a span of 8 bases. Germline CDR1 is SGHRS and CDR2 is YFSETQ. CDR3 region: CASSRDFNSPLHF. Written as DNA, the CDR3 is TGCGCCAGCAGCAGGGACTTTAATTCACCCCTCCACTTT.

In its sample, this clonotype was seen many times. This chain uses TRBV2 with TRBJ1-2; D is possibly TRBD1 (5 bases). Germline-derived CDR1 and CDR2 are SNHLY and FYNNEI. The V end lost 4 bases, the J end lost 4 bases, and 10 bases lay between the germline ends. CDR3 length: 13 residues. The chain's CDR3 is CASSARGGYGYTF. For the CDR3, the DNA is TGTGCCAGCAGTGCACGGGGGGGCTATGGCTACACCTTC.

This clonotype was counted only a few times. At one end the junction does not follow the germline gene, possibly because of a read error. The CDR3 loop reads CASSLQAGGYNEQFF. CDR3 DNA sequence: TGTGCTAGCAGCTTACAAGCGGGGGGGTACAATGAGCAGTTCTTC. The chain uses TRBV7-8 and TRBJ2-1, with 10 bases aligning to TRBD2. The germline V gene encodes CDR1 SGHVS and CDR2 FQNEAQ. This CDR3 contains 15 residues.

Turning to this clonotype: Since a much larger clone is just one base distant, this may be a read error. The chain combines TRBV12-3 or TRBV12-4 with TRBJ2-7; 9 positions match TRBD1. The J segment lost 8 bases and the V segment lost 6 bases, leaving 17 bases of the junction unmatched. The CDR3 runs to 16 residues. The CDR3 DNA reads as TGTGCCAGCAGCCCCCGCCCGGGACAGGGAAAGTACAAGCAGTACTTC. It yields the protein CASSPRPGQGKYKQYF.

This clonotype was counted a few times. The chain combines TRBV7-9 with TRBJ1-2, with D possibly matching TRBD1 (5 bases). V lost 5 bases and J 2 bases, leaving 9 bases between the germline ends. From germline, CDR1 is SEHNR and CDR2 FQNEAQ (reference sequence). The CDR3 covers 13 residues. The CDR3 DNA is TGTGCCAGCAGCGCGACAGAAAACTATGGCTACACCTTC. Protein: CASSATENYGYTF.

V and J are TRBV19 and TRBJ2-2, with D uncertain. The CDR3 runs to 13 residues. Germline CDR1 is LNHDA and CDR2 is SQIVND (reference sequence). V dropped 3 bases and J dropped 3 bases, with 5 bases sitting between them. CDR3 region: CASSISDTGELFF. The CDR3, as DNA: TGTGCCAGTAGTATCTCGGACACCGGGGAGCTGTTTTTT.

With regard to this clonotype: A clone one base away is much larger, so this may be a read error. V is TRBV6-4 and J is TRBJ2-3; D might be TRBD2 (5 bases). The CDR3 contains 13 residues. Germline CDR1 reads MRHNA; CDR2 reads SNTAGT. CDR3 coding DNA: TGTGCCAGCAGCATTTCTAGCACAGATACGCAGTGTTTT. Protein product: CASSISSTDTQCF.

This clonotype has a count of ten or more. The chain couples TRBV7-9 to TRBJ2-5, with 7 bases matching TRBD2. After removal of 5 bases from V and 3 bases from J, the junction contained 9 bases not matched to a gene. The CDR3 is 15 residues long. Germline assignment: CDR1 SEHNR and CDR2 FQNEAQ (reference sequence). The CDR3 protein is CASSPTGTIEETQYF. The CDR3 coding sequence is TGTGCCAGCAGCCCTACCGGGACTATTGAAGAGACCCAGTACTTC. The whole variable domain, remainder taken from reference TRBV7-9 and TRBJ2-5, is DTGVSQNPRHKITKRGQNVTFRCDPISEHNRLYWYRQTLGQGPEFLTYFQNEAQLEKSRLLSDRFSAERPKGSFSTLEIQRTEQGDSAMYLCASSPTGTIEETQYFGPGTRLLVL.

Turning to this clonotype: A read error is possible here, since a much larger clone lies one base away. V gene TRBV14 combines with J gene TRBJ2-7, with D possibly TRBD1 on 8 matching bases. CDR1 and CDR2 (germline): SGHDN, FVKESK. CDR3 size: 15 residues. CDR3 coding DNA: TGTGCCAGCAGCCTCGGGGGGACAGGTTCCTACGAGCAGCACTTC. Protein: CASSLGGTGSYEQHF.

With respect to this clonotype: The junction differs from germline at one of its ends, possibly a read error. CDR3 protein: CASSEGVGRQTQCF. In nucleotides, the CDR3 is TGTGCCAGCAGTGAAGGGGTGGGGCGACAGACCCAGTGCTTC. The rearrangement uses TRBV2 and TRBJ2-5, with a tentative D call TRBD1 (5 bases). The V gene's germline CDR1 is SNHLY and CDR2 FYNNEI. CDR3 length equals 14 residues.

The rearrangement uses TRBV5-1 and TRBJ2-1, with 8 bases that match TRBD2. The CDR3 contains 15 residues. With V trimmed by 0 bases and J by 9 bases, 8 bases remained unmatched. Germline-derived CDR1 and CDR2 are SGHRS and YFSETQ. The CDR3 loop reads CASSLVNQLAGEQFF. The CDR3 DNA reads TGCGCCAGCAGCTTGGTAAACCAGCTAGCGGGTGAGCAGTTCTTC.

V is TRBV29-1 and J is TRBJ2-3, with TRBD2 identical over 9 bases. Germline V gene sequence: CDR1 SQVTM, CDR2 ANQGSEA. There are 14 residues in the CDR3. Germline trimming cut 7 bases from V and 4 bases from J; bases unmatched to any gene: 9. The CDR3: CSAATSGSSDTQYF. The CDR3, as DNA: TGCAGCGCTGCGACTAGCGGAAGCTCAGATACGCAGTATTTT.

This chain uses TRBV5-1 with TRBJ1-1; D is unresolved. Per the germline V gene, CDR1 is SGHRS and CDR2 is YFSETQ. The ends were cut back, 0 bases at V and 1 base at J, with 10 bases in the middle. The CDR3 covers 15 residues. For the CDR3, the DNA is TGCGCCAGCAGCTTGGTTACCGGTAGGAACACTGAAGCTTTCTTT. This sequence encodes CASSLVTGRNTEAFF.

This clonotype was detected ten times or more. Here the CDR3 DNA reads TGTGCCAGCAGAGCGCTAGCGGGAGGGCGCCCGAACCACAATGAGCAGTTCTTC. It codes for CASRALAGGRPNHNEQFF. The chain has TRBV7-9 and TRBJ2-1; TRBD2 matches at 12 bases. Germline V gives CDR1 SEHNR, CDR2 FQNEAQ (reference sequence). The length of the CDR3 is 18 residues. Trimming removed 6 bases from V and 5 bases from J; junction bases left unmatched: 14.

This clonotype has a handful of counts. V gene TRBV11-2 combines with J gene TRBJ1-3, with D maybe TRBD1 (5 bases). Trimming pared 1 base from V and 0 bases from J, leaving 10 bases between. The germline V gene encodes CDR1 SGHAT and CDR2 FQNNGV. The CDR3 covers 16 residues. The CDR3 sequence: CASSLGPQASGNTIYF. DNA for the CDR3: TGTGCCAGCAGCTTAGGACCACAGGCCTCTGGAAACACCATATATTTT.

The rearrangement links TRBV20-1 to TRBJ2-3; D gene ambiguous. This CDR3 comprises 14 residues. Germline-derived CDR1 and CDR2 are DFQATT and SNEGSKA (reference sequence). V shed 6 bases and J shed 0 bases, with 13 bases lying between them. The CDR3 loop is CSATRPHSTDTQYF. CDR3 in DNA: TGCAGTGCGACTCGACCCCACAGCACAGATACGCAGTATTTT.

This rearrangement joins TRBV5-4 to TRBJ1-6; D might be TRBD1 (6 bases). The CDR3 sequence is 16 residues long. Germline-derived CDR1 and CDR2 are SGHNT and YYREEE (reference sequence). V lost 0 bases and J lost 0, with 7 bases in between. The CDR3 is CASSLEDSSYNSPLHF. CDR3 DNA: TGTGCCAGCAGCTTGGAGGACAGCTCCTATAATTCACCCCTCCACTTT.